The present entry profiles one TCR beta chain with its context. Produced via immunoSEQ multiplex PCR; TCRdb's table is partial and in-frame only. The sample lists a few thousand clones; approximately 79% were seen once. This CDR3 contains 14 residues. In germline, CDR1 is LNHNV, CDR2 YYDKDF (reference sequence). V lost 3 bases and J lost 5; bases outside the gene matches: 5. This sample is part of a study of preoperative IRX-2 immunotherapy in early breast cancer. Documented treatment: preoperative locoregional IRX-2 cytokine immunotherapy. Patients received preoperative, locoregional IRX-2 cytokine immunotherapy in a phase Ib study.

This TCR came from a human donor with breast cancer. The chain carries TRBV15 and TRBJ2-7; 9 bases fit TRBD1. The sequencing used tumor tissue, collected after IRX-2 immunotherapy. In DNA form, the CDR3 reads TGTGCCACCAGCAGGACAGGGGGAAAGGACGAGCAGTACTTC. It is translated as CATSRTGGKDEQYF. The complete variable domain, with remaining parts taken from reference TRBV15 and TRBJ2-7, reads DAMVIQNPRYQVTQFGKPVTLSCSQTLNHNVMYWYQQKSSQAPKLLFHYYDKDFNNEADTPDNFQSRRPNTSFCFLDIRSPGLGDTAMYLCATSRTGGKDEQYFGPGTRLTVT.